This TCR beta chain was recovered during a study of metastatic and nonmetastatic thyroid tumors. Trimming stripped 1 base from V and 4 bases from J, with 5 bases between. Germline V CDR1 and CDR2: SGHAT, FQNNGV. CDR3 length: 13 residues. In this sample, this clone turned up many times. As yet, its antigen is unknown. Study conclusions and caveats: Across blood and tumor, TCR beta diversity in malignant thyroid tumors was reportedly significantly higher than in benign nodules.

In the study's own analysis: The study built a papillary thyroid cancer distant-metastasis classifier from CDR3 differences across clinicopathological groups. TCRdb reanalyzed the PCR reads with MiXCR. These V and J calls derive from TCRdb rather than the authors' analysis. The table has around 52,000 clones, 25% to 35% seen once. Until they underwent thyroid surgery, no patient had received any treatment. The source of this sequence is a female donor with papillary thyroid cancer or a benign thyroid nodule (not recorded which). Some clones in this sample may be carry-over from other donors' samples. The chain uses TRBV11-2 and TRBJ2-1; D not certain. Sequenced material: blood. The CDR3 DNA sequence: TGTGCCAGCAGCTTAGGGGATTACAATGAGCAGTTCTTC. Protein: CASSLGDYNEQFF.